These 31 T cell receptor beta chains came from one sample sequenced in a study of cytotoxic CD8 clonotypes in ibrutinib-treated CLL. TCRdb keeps only in-frame clones here, not all; method: immunoSEQ multiplex PCR. The table records over 100,000 clones, approximately 85% of them present only once. The source was PBMCs, collected after 24 months of ibrutinib treatment. Every receptor here comes from a human donor with chronic lymphocytic leukemia.

The rearrangement uses TRBV7-9 and TRBJ1-1; 7 bases match TRBD1. This CDR3 region has 14 residues. V shed 7 bases, J shed 4 bases, and the junction held 9 bases outside the gene matches. Germline V lookup: CDR1 SEHNR, CDR2 FQNEAQ (reference sequence). The CDR3 reads CASTQQGSVTEAFF. CDR3 coding DNA: TGTGCCAGCACTCAACAGGGGAGCGTCACTGAAGCTTTCTTT.

This chain links TRBV28 with TRBJ2-5; D possibly matches TRBD1 or TRBD2 (7 bases each). V was cut by 6 bases and J by 5 bases, with 19 bases left in between. Germline CDR1 reads MDHEN; CDR2 reads SYDVKM. This CDR3 has 15 amino acids. The CDR3 DNA follows: TGTGCCAGCAGCTTGGGAGGGGGCTCGGGGGAGACCCAGTACTTC. It yields the protein CASSLGGGSGETQYF.

A note on this clone: Other DNA variants within this sample encode the same CDR3. DNA of the CDR3: TGTGCCAGCAGTTTAACGGGTAACACTGAAGCTTTCTTT. Translation: CASSLTGNTEAFF. J is TRBJ1-1 and V is TRBV28; D not certain. Germline V CDR1 and CDR2: MDHEN, SYDVKM. The V end was cut by 2 bases, the J end by 2 bases, with 6 bases between. CDR3 length: 13 amino acids.

The CDR3 protein is CASSSAHFYNSPLHF. CDR3 DNA: TGTGCCAGCAGTTCGGCCCACTTTTATAATTCACCCCTCCACTTT. The chain couples TRBV28 to TRBJ1-6; D is ambiguous. Per the germline V gene, CDR1 is MDHEN and CDR2 is SYDVKM. Trimming removed 4 bases at V and 4 bases at J, with 11 bases between. The CDR3 loop spans 15 amino acids.

In DNA form, the CDR3 reads TGTGCCAGCAGCTTAGGAGTCAGGGACGAGCAGTACTTC. It codes for CASSLGVRDEQYF. This chain links TRBV7-3 with TRBJ2-7; a weak D match, TRBD1 (5 bases). Trimming cost V 2 bases and J 5 bases, with 10 bases left between them. CDR1 is SGHTA, CDR2 FQGTGA, per germline. The CDR3 is made up of 13 amino acids.

CDR3 sequence reads: CASSQDWDTRNTIYF. DNA for the CDR3: TGTGCCAGCAGCCAAGATTGGGATACCCGAAACACCATATATTTT. V usage is TRBV4-2 and J usage is TRBJ1-3, with unresolved D. CDR1 is LGHNA, CDR2 YNFKEQ, per germline. V lost 0 bases to trimming and J lost 5 bases, with 11 bases between them. This CDR3 spans 15 amino acids.

V and J are TRBV11-2 and TRBJ1-1; D is undetermined. There are 13 residues in the CDR3. Germline CDR1 and CDR2: SGHAT and FQNNGV. V lost 5 bases, J lost 1 base, and 8 bases lay in between. Here the CDR3 DNA reads TGTGCCAGCAGCCCTGCAGGGAACACTGAAGCTTTCTTT. The encoded protein is CASSPAGNTEAFF. The whole variable domain, remainder taken from reference TRBV11-2 and TRBJ1-1, is EAGVAQSPRYKIIEKRQSVAFWCNPISGHATLYWYQQILGQGPKLLIQFQNNGVVDDSQLPKDRFSAERLKGVDSTLKIQPAKLEDSAVYLCASSPAGNTEAFFGQGTRLTVV.

The chain uses TRBV7-6 and TRBJ1-5; D is unresolved. Trimming removed 5 bases at V and 9 bases at J, with 14 bases between. The CDR3 is 13 amino acids. Germline V lookup: CDR1 SGHVS, CDR2 FNYEAQ. The CDR3 DNA reads as TGTGCCAGCAGCCTTTTCAAGGAGGGGCCCCAGCATTTT. Amino acid sequence: CASSLFKEGPQHF.

This clone has a count of ten or more. The chain links TRBV27 to TRBJ1-6, with a possible D match to TRBD1 (6 bases). Germline V CDR1 and CDR2: MNHEY, SMNVEV (reference sequence). CDR3 size: 11 residues. The ends were cut back, 9 bases at V and 13 bases at J, with 13 bases in the middle. The CDR3 nucleotides read TGTGCCAGGAGTGACAGGCGGCCCCTCCACTTT. It specifies CARSDRRPLHF.

V gene TRBV29-1 combines with J gene TRBJ2-1; 10 bases map to TRBD2. After removal of 3 bases from V and 10 bases from J, the junction contained 3 bases not matched to a gene. CDR1 is SQVTM and CDR2 is ANQGSEA in the germline V gene. The CDR3 spans 12 residues. The CDR3 sequence: CSVEGLAPEQFF. In nucleotides, the CDR3 is TGCAGCGTTGAGGGACTAGCGCCCGAGCAGTTCTTC.

The rearrangement joins TRBV2 to TRBJ2-7, with D perhaps TRBD2 (7 bases). The CDR3 consists of 14 residues. V was cut by 6 bases and J by 4 bases, with 16 bases left in between. CDR1 and CDR2 from the germline V gene are SNHLY and FYNNEI. The CDR3 loop reads CASRLTRGAYEQYF. CDR3 nucleotides: TGTGCCAGCAGACTCACCCGGGGGGCGTACGAGCAGTACTTC.

J is TRBJ1-1 and V is TRBV7-2, with unresolved D. The V end was cut by 5 bases, the J end by 1 base, with 14 bases between. CDR1 is SGHTA and CDR2 is FQGNSA in the germline V gene. CDR3 length equals 15 residues. The CDR3 sequence is CASSTRTSKNTEAFF. The CDR3 region has the DNA TGTGCCAGCAGCACCCGTACCAGTAAGAACACTGAAGCTTTCTTT. Together with reference TRBV7-2 and TRBJ1-1, the CDR3 gives the full variable domain: GAGVSQSPSNKVTEKGKDVELRCDPISGHTALYWYRQSLGQGLEFLIYFQGNSAPDKSGLPSDRFSAERTGGSVSTLTIQRTQQEDSAVYLCASSTRTSKNTEAFFGQGTRLTVV.

Worth noting for this clone: Other DNA sequences of this sample code for an identical CDR3. This sequence joins TRBV7-9 and TRBJ1-5; D might be TRBD1 (6 bases). V lost 1 base, J lost 2 bases, and 6 bases lay in between. The length of the CDR3 is 14 residues. Germline V gene data show CDR1 as SEHNR and CDR2 as FQNEAQ (reference sequence). The CDR3 loop reads CASSLEGGNQPQHF. CDR3 nucleotide sequence: TGTGCCAGCAGCTTAGAGGGGGGCAATCAGCCCCAGCATTTT.

V is TRBV19 and J is TRBJ2-7, with TRBD2 matching 8 bases. CDR1 is LNHDA, CDR2 SQIVND, per germline (reference sequence). V gave up 10 bases and J gave up 6 bases; unmatched junction bases: 14. The CDR3 is 14 amino acids. Here the CDR3 reads CATCDPAGEVEQYF. CDR3 bases: TGTGCCACCTGCGACCCAGCGGGAGAGGTCGAGCAGTACTTC.

The chain recombines TRBV10-1 with TRBJ2-1, with unresolved D. The CDR3 is 14 amino acids. Germline V gene data show CDR1 as WNHNN and CDR2 as SYGVQD (reference sequence). Trimming shortened V by 2 bases and J by 4 bases, and 9 bases separated the two germline ends. DNA for the CDR3: TGCGCCAGCAGTGAGAGGGCAGAGTACAATGAGCAGTTCTTC. Translated, it gives CASSERAEYNEQFF.

The V and J genes are TRBV5-1 and TRBJ2-3; D is possibly TRBD1 or TRBD2 (5 bases each). Trimming removed 3 bases from V and 1 base from J, with 15 bases in between. Germline V CDR1 and CDR2: SGHRS, YFSETQ. The CDR3 runs to 16 residues. CDR3 loop: CASSSRGPLGTDTQYF. The CDR3 nucleotides are TGCGCCAGCAGCTCGAGGGGTCCTTTGGGCACAGATACGCAGTATTTT. Together with reference TRBV5-1 and TRBJ2-3, the CDR3 gives the full variable domain: KAGVTQTPRYLIKTRGQQVTLSCSPISGHRSVSWYQQTPGQGLQFLFEYFSETQRNKGNFPGRFSGRQFSNSRSEMNVSTLELGDSALYLCASSSRGPLGTDTQYFGPGTRLTVL.

The rearrangement joins TRBV29-1 to TRBJ2-2; either TRBD1 or TRBD2 may supply D (5 bases each). The CDR3 length is 12 residues. Trimming took off 5 bases at V and 4 bases at J, with 8 bases between the two ends. Germline V CDR1 and CDR2: SQVTM, ANQGSEA. CDR3 residues: CSVWDPTGELFF. The CDR3, as DNA: TGCAGCGTTTGGGACCCCACCGGGGAGCTGTTTTTT.

The chain recombines TRBV11-2 with TRBJ1-1; D is ambiguous. The CDR3 contains 13 residues. Deletions cut 1 base from V and 0 bases from J, with 3 bases between. Germline V gene lookup returns CDR1 SGHAT and CDR2 FQNNGV. The CDR3 nucleotides are TGTGCCAGCAGCTTAGTGATGAACACTGAAGCTTTCTTT. Protein product: CASSLVMNTEAFF.

The rearrangement uses TRBV9 and TRBJ1-1, with 9 bases that match TRBD1. The germline V gene encodes CDR1 SGDLS and CDR2 YYNGEE. V dropped 4 bases and J dropped 7; count of bases not matched to a gene: 11. CDR3 length: 15 residues. The CDR3 protein is CASSPWTGVMGEAFF. In DNA, the CDR3 is TGTGCCAGCAGCCCATGGACAGGGGTAATGGGTGAAGCTTTCTTT. The full variable domain, its missing parts supplied by reference TRBV9 and TRBJ1-1, is DSGVTQTPKHLITATGQRVTLRCSPRSGDLSVYWYQQSLDQGLQFLIQYYNGEERAKGNILERFSAQQFPDLHSELNLSSLELGDSALYFCASSPWTGVMGEAFFGQGTRLTVV.

The chain uses TRBV6-6 and TRBJ1-1, with unresolved D. Germline CDR1 and CDR2: MNHNY and SVGAGI (reference sequence). Deletions cut 4 bases from V and 1 base from J, with 10 bases between. The CDR3 is made up of 14 amino acids. CDR3 nucleotides: TGTGCCAGCAGTTCTCATGACGGGAACACTGAAGCTTTCTTT. This gives the protein CASSSHDGNTEAFF.

V is TRBV28 and J is TRBJ2-7; D is possibly TRBD2 (6 bases). Germline V CDR1 and CDR2: MDHEN, SYDVKM. The CDR3 consists of 15 residues. V shed 6 bases and J shed 6 bases, with 21 bases lying between them. The CDR3 DNA is TGTGCCAGCAGCGGCTCCGGGACTGGAGAGAGCGAGCAGTACTTC. It specifies CASSGSGTGESEQYF.

The CDR3 DNA follows: TGCGCCAGCAGCCATAATCAGGGGTGGGGCGGCTACACCTTC. Translating it yields CASSHNQGWGGYTF. The V call is TRBV4-3, the J call TRBJ1-2, with D perhaps TRBD1 (6 bases). V was cut by 3 bases and J by 8 bases, with 16 bases left in between. This CDR3 comprises 14 residues. Germline V lookup: CDR1 LGHNA, CDR2 YSLEER.

This clone appeared once. The chain combines TRBV7-2 with TRBJ2-3; 12 nucleotides match TRBD2. CDR3 size: 14 residues. V was clipped by 4 bases and J by 5 bases; unmatched bases: 1. Germline V gene data show CDR1 as SGHTA and CDR2 as FQGNSA. CDR3 nucleotide sequence: TGTGCCAGCAGCTCGGGACTAGCGGGAGATACGCAGTATTTT. This gives the protein CASSSGLAGDTQYF. The variable domain in full, with the rest retrieved from reference TRBV7-2 and TRBJ2-3, is GAGVSQSPSNKVTEKGKDVELRCDPISGHTALYWYRQSLGQGLEFLIYFQGNSAPDKSGLPSDRFSAERTGGSVSTLTIQRTQQEDSAVYLCASSSGLAGDTQYFGPGTRLTVL.

On this clone: At one end, the junction sequence differs from germline, possibly due to a read error. The genes are TRBV4-3 and TRBJ2-1, with TRBD1 as a possible D gene (5 bases). The CDR3 totals 14 residues. The germline V gene encodes CDR1 LGHNA and CDR2 YSLEER. The CDR3 nucleotides are TGCGCCAGCAGCCAAGTCCTCCTCTGGGGCCCCTCGATCTTC. This translates into CASSQVLLWGPSIF.

This chain connects TRBV7-2 to TRBJ2-2, with D perhaps being TRBD1 or TRBD2 (5 bases each). Deletions cut 2 bases from V and 4 bases from J, with 11 bases between. The CDR3 spans 15 residues. Germline CDR1 is SGHTA and CDR2 is FQGNSA. CDR3 bases: TGTGCCAGCAGCTTAAAAGACGGGGCCACCGGGGAGCTGTTTTTT. Protein: CASSLKDGATGELFF.

The J gene is TRBJ2-7, the V gene TRBV2; D is undetermined. Germline V gene lookup returns CDR1 SNHLY and CDR2 FYNNEI. Trimming took 1 base from V and 3 from J, leaving 7 bases between them. This CDR3 is 13 amino acids long. The CDR3 is CASSEGSYYEQYF. The CDR3 DNA reads as TGTGCCAGCAGTGAAGGCAGCTACTACGAGCAGTACTTC. The variable domain in full, with the rest retrieved from reference TRBV2 and TRBJ2-7, is EPEVTQTPSHQVTQMGQEVILRCVPISNHLYFYWYRQILGQKVEFLVSFYNNEISEKSEIFDDQFSVERPDGSNFTLKIRSTKLEDSAMYFCASSEGSYYEQYFGPGTRLTVT.

V is TRBV7-3 and J is TRBJ1-2; a possible D gene is TRBD1 (5 bases). The CDR3 spans 13 residues. CDR1 and CDR2 from the germline V gene are SGHTA and FQGTGA. The V gene lost 5 bases and the J gene lost 4 bases, with 11 bases spanning the gap. CDR3 in DNA: TGTGCCAGCAGCCTGGGGACGGGCTATGGCTACACCTTC. This encodes CASSLGTGYGYTF.

The chain links TRBV9 to TRBJ2-5; D is unresolved. The CDR3 contains 12 residues. Germline V gene sequence: CDR1 SGDLS, CDR2 YYNGEE. V was trimmed by 3 bases and J by 7 bases, leaving 10 bases between them. CDR3 residues: CASSGPRVTQYF. The CDR3 DNA reads TGTGCCAGCAGCGGACCTCGGGTGACCCAGTACTTC.

The chain has TRBV18 and TRBJ2-5, with 10 bases lining up with TRBD1. CDR3 length equals 13 residues. The germline CDR1 and CDR2 sequences are KGHSH and LQKENI. J was trimmed by 11 bases and V by 2 bases; bases with no gene match: 5. Written as DNA, the CDR3 is TGTGCCAGCTCACCAAGTCGGGACAGGGGTCAGTACTTC. It codes for CASSPSRDRGQYF.

This clone was seen just once. The V and J genes are TRBV6-5 and TRBJ1-5; the D is unclear. V gave up 6 bases and J gave up 0 bases, with 12 bases separating them. CDR1 is MNHEY, CDR2 SVGAGI, per germline. The CDR3 is 15 residues long. The CDR3 coding sequence is TGTGCCAGCAGCTCTGACCCTAATAGCAATCAGCCCCAGCATTTT. Protein product: CASSSDPNSNQPQHF.

This clone was recorded a few times. The rearrangement uses TRBV5-1 and TRBJ2-2; 12 positions agree with TRBD1. The germline CDR1 and CDR2 sequences are SGHRS and YFSETQ. Trimming at V came to 2 bases and at J to 9 bases, leaving 5 bases not matched to a gene. The CDR3 runs to 15 residues. CDR3 amino acids: CASSFGTGGRRELFF. CDR3 DNA: TGCGCCAGCAGCTTCGGGACAGGGGGCCGTCGGGAGCTGTTTTTT.